The source of this TCR beta chain is a study of blood T cell repertoires in COVID-19. Study information: COVID-19 samples collected from the United States, Italy and Spain covered acute and convalescent phases.

Germline V CDR1 and CDR2: MNHEY, SVGAGI. V lost 0 bases to trimming and J lost 6 bases, with 11 bases between them. The CDR3 totals 14 residues. As processed by the authors: Reference gene primer amplification gave estimated nucleated cell counts. The assay was immunoSEQ multiplex PCR, and TCRdb's table has in-frame clones only and misses some. V and J calls and clone size are as listed in that table; D and trimming were resolved from the DNA. The sample has more than 300,000 clones, 70% to 90% seen once. The sample comprised peripheral blood. V is TRBV6-5 and J is TRBJ1-2, with D maybe TRBD1 (5 bases). This TCR came from a man aged 18 to 30 who had recovered from COVID-19. The CDR3 reads CASSYSQGSDGYTF. The DNA of the CDR3 is TGTGCCAGCAGTTACTCTCAGGGTTCGGATGGCTACACCTTC.